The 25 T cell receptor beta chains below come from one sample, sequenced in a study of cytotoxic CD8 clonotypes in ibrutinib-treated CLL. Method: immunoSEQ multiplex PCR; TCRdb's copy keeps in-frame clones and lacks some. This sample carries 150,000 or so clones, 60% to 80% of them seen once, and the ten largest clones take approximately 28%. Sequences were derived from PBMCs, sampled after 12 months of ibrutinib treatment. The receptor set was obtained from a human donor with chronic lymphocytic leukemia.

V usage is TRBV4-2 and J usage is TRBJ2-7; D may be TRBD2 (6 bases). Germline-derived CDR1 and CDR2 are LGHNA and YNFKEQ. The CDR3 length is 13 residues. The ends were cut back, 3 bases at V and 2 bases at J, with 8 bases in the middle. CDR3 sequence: CASSQGGPYEQYF. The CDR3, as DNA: TGTGCCAGCAGCCAGGGGGGACCCTACGAGCAGTACTTC.

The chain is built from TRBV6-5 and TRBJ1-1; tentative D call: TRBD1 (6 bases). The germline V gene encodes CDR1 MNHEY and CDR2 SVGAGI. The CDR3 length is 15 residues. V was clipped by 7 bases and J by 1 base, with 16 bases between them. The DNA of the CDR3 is TGTGCCAGCAACTCCTTAGGGGGAACGAACACTGAAGCTTTCTTT. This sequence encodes CASNSLGGTNTEAFF.

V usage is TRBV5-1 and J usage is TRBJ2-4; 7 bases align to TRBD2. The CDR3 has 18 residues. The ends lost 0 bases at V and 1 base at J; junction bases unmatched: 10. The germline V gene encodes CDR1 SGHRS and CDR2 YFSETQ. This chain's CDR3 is CASSLGDYMSGAKNIQYF. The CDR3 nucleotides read TGCGCCAGCAGCTTGGGGGACTACATGAGTGGGGCCAAAAACATTCAGTACTTC.

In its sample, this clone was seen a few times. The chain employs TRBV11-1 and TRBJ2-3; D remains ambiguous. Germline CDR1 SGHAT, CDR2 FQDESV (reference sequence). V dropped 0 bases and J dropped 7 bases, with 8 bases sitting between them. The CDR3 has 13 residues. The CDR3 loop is CASSLASQNTQYF. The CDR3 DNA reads TGTGCCAGCAGCTTAGCGAGTCAAAATACGCAGTATTTT.

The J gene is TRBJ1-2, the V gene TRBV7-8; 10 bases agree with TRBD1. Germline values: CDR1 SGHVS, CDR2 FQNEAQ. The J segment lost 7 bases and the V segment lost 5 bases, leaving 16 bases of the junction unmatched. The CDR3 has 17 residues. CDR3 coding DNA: TGTGCCAGCAGCCTCCGGGACAGGGGCCTCTTTGCGGGTGGCTACACCTTC. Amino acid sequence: CASSLRDRGLFAGGYTF.

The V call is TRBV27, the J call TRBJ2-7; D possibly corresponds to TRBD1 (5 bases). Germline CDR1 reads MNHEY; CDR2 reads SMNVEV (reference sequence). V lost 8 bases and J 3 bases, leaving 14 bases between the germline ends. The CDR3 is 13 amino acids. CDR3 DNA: TGTGCCAGCGCTTGGGGCAGGGACTACGAGCAGTACTTC. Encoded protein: CASAWGRDYEQYF.

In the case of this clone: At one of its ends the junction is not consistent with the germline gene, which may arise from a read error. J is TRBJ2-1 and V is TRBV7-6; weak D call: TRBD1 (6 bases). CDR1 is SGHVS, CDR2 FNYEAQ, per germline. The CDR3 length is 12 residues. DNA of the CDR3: TGTGCCAGCAGCTTAGTGCTACAGGGTCTAGTCTTC. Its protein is CASSLVLQGLVF.

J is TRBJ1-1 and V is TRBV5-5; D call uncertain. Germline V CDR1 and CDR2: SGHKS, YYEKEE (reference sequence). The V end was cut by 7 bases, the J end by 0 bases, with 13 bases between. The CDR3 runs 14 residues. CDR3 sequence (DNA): TGTGCCAGCGCGAATCCAGGCCTGAACACTGAAGCTTTCTTT. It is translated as CASANPGLNTEAFF.

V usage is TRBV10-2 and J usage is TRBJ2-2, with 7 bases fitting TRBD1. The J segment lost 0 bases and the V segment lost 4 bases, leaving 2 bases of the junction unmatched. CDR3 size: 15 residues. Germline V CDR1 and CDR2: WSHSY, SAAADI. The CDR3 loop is CASSVTGANTGELFF. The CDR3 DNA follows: TGCGCCAGCAGTGTAACAGGGGCGAACACCGGGGAGCTGTTTTTT.

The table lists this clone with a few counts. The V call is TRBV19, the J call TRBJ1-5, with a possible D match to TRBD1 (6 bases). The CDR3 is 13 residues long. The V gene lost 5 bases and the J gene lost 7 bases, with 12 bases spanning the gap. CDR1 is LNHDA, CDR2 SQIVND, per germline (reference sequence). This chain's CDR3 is CASSWGPAQPQHF. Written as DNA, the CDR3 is TGTGCCAGTAGTTGGGGGCCAGCGCAGCCCCAGCATTTT.

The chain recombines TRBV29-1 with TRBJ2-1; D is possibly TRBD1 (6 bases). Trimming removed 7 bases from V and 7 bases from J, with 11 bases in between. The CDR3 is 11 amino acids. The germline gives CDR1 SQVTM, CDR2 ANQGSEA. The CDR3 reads CSGTVWNEQFF. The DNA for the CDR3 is TGCAGCGGGACAGTTTGGAATGAGCAGTTCTTC.

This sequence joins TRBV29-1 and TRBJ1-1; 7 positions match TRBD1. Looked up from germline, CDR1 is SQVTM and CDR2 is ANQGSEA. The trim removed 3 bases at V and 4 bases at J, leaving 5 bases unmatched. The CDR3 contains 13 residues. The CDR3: CSVDETGFTEAFF. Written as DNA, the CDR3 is TGCAGCGTTGATGAGACAGGGTTCACTGAAGCTTTCTTT.

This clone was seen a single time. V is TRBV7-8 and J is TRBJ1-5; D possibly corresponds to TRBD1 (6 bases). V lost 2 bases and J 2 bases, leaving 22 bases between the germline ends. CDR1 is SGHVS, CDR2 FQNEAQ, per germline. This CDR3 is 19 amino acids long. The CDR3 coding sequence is TGTGCCAGCAGCTTACTGTGGTTGTTAGGGGGTGGAGGCAATCAGCCCCAGCATTTT. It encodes CASSLLWLLGGGGNQPQHF.

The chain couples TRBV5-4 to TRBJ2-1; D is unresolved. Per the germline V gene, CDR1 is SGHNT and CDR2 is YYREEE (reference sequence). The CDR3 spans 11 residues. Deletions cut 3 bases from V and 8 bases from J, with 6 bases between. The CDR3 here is CASSYSYEQFF. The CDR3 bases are TGTGCCAGCAGCTACAGCTATGAGCAGTTCTTC. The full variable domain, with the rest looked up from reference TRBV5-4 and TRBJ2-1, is ETGVTQSPTHLIKTRGQQVTLRCSSQSGHNTVSWYQQALGQGPQFIFQYYREEENGRGNFPPRFSGLQFPNYSSELNVNALELDDSALYLCASSYSYEQFFGPGTRLTVL.

Here the CDR3 DNA reads TGTGCCAGCAGTGAAATCCTTGCAGATGGCTACACCTTC. Protein sequence: CASSEILADGYTF. The V and J genes are TRBV6-1 and TRBJ1-2; no definite D call. The V and J ends lost 2 bases and 6 bases respectively, with 10 bases between them. Germline-derived CDR1 and CDR2 are MNHNS and SASEGT. This CDR3 has 13 residues.

CDR3 bases: TGTGCCAGCAGCTTGGATTTTCTGAACACTGAAGCTTTCTTT. Protein: CASSLDFLNTEAFF. The V gene is TRBV5-8, the J gene TRBJ1-1, with no clear D. The CDR3 has 14 amino acids. The germline V gene has CDR1 SGHTS and CDR2 YDEGEE. Deletions cut 0 bases from V and 0 bases from J, with 6 bases between.

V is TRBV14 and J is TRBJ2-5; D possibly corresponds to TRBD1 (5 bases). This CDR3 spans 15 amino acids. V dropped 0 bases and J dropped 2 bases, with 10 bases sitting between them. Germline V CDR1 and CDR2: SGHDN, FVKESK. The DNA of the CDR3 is TGTGCCAGCAGCCAAGATAGGGGTGCACAAGAGACCCAGTACTTC. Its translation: CASSQDRGAQETQYF. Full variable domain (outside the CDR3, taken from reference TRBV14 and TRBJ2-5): EAGVTQFPSHSVIEKGQTVTLRCDPISGHDNLYWYRRVMGKEIKFLLHFVKESKQDESGMPNNRFLAERTGGTYSTLKVQPAELEDSGVYFCASSQDRGAQETQYFGPGTRLLVL.

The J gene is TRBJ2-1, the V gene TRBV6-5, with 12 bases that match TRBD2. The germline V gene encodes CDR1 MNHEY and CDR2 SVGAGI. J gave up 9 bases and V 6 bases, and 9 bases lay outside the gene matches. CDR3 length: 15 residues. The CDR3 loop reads CASRPMLAGGGEQFF. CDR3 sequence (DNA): TGTGCCAGCAGACCGATGCTAGCGGGAGGGGGTGAGCAGTTCTTC.

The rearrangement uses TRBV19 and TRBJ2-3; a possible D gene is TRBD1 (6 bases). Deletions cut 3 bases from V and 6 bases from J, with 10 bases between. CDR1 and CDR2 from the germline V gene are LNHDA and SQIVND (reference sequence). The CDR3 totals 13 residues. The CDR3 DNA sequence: TGTGCCAGTAGTATGGGACATGTGGATACGCAGTATTTT. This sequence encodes CASSMGHVDTQYF. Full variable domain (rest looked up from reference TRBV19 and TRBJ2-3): DGGITQSPKYLFRKEGQNVTLSCEQNLNHDAMYWYRQDPGQGLRLIYYSQIVNDFQKGDIAEGYSVSREKKESFPLTVTSAQKNPTAFYLCASSMGHVDTQYFGPGTRLTVL.

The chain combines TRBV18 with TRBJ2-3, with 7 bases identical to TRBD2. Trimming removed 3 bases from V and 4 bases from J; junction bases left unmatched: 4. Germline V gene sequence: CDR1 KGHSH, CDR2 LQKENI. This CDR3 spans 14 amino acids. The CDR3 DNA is TGTGCCAGCTCACCTAAGCGGGGCCCAGATACGCAGTATTTT. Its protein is CASSPKRGPDTQYF.

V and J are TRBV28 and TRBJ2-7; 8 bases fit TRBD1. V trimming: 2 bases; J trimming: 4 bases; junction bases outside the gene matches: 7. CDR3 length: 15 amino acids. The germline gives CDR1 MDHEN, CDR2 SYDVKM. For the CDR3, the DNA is TGTGCCAGCAGTTTAAGTGACAGGGGTTCGTACGAGCAGTACTTC. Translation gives CASSLSDRGSYEQYF.

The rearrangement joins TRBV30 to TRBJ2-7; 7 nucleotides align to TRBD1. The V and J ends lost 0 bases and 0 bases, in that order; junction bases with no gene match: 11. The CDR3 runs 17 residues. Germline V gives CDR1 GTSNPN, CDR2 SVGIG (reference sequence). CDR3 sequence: CAWSVLGPRTGSYEQYF. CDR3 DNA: TGTGCCTGGAGTGTACTAGGCCCGAGGACAGGCTCCTACGAGCAGTACTTC.

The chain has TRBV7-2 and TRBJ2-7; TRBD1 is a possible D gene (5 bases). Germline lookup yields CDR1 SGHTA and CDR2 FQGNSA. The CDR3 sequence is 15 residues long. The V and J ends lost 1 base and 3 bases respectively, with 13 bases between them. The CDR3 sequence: CASSLDRTLIYEQYF. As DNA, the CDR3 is TGTGCCAGCAGCTTAGATCGGACATTGATCTACGAGCAGTACTTC.

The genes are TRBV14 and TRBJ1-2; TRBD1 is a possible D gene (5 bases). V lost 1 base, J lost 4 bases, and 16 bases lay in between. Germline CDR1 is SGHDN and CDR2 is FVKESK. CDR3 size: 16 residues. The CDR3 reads CASSQGWGRDRYGYTF. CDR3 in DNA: TGTGCCAGCAGCCAAGGGTGGGGTAGGGACCGCTATGGCTACACCTTC.

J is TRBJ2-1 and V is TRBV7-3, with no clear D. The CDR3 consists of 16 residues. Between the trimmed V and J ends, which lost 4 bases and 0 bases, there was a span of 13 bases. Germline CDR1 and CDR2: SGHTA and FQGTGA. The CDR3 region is CASSSPGASSYNEQFF. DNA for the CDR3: TGTGCCAGCAGCTCCCCGGGCGCGAGCTCCTACAATGAGCAGTTCTTC. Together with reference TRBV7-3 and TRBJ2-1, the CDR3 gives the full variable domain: GAGVSQTPSNKVTEKGKYVELRCDPISGHTALYWYRQSLGQGPEFLIYFQGTGAADDSGLPNDRFFAVRPEGSVSTLKIQRTERGDSAVYLCASSSPGASSYNEQFFGPGTRLTVL.